This T cell receptor beta chain was documented in a study of blood T cell repertoires in COVID-19. The repertoire was sequenced with immunoSEQ multiplex PCR; TCRdb's copy has only in-frame clones and lacks some. The sample shows roughly 60,000 clones, roughly 71% of them seen only once. The CDR3 totals 12 residues. Germline V gene lookup returns CDR1 SEHNR and CDR2 FQNEAQ (reference sequence). V lost 7 bases, J lost 7 bases, and 13 bases lay in between. The V call is TRBV7-9, the J call TRBJ1-1, with a possible D match to TRBD1 (6 bases). The receptor's source is a human donor in a cohort sampled during active COVID-19. Source material: peripheral blood. The CDR3 spells CASKAQGLEAFF. In nucleotides, the CDR3 is TGTGCCAGCAAGGCCCAGGGGCTTGAAGCTTTCTTT.